This TCR beta chain was recovered during a study of follicular helper T cells after annual influenza vaccination. Study at large: Blood was drawn on days 0, 7 and 28 after vaccination.

Specified time point: 2014-2015 season, 7 days after vaccination. CDR3 length equals 17 residues. Trimming removed 0 bases from V and 2 bases from J; junction bases left unmatched: 8. Germline lookup yields CDR1 SGHDT and CDR2 YYEEEE. Repertoires were generated with immunoSEQ multiplex PCR, while TCRdb's copy carries only in-frame clones and drops some. The repertoire consists of roughly 15,000 clones, with roughly 80% occurring once and the leading ten covering roughly 1.3%. Sequenced material: CXCR5+ CD38- circulating T follicular helper cells from blood, taken 7 days after influenza vaccination. Noted subset: circulating Tfh, non-naive CD4+CXCR5+PD-1+ (ICOS+CD38+ or ICOS-CD38-). The clonotype originates from an adult who received the influenza vaccine. The rearrangement joins TRBV5-6 to TRBJ1-2; 9 bases are a match to TRBD1. CDR3 coding DNA: TGTGCCAGCAGCTTGGTCCGGACCGGGACAGGGAACTATGGCTACACCTTC. Its protein product is CASSLVRTGTGNYGYTF.